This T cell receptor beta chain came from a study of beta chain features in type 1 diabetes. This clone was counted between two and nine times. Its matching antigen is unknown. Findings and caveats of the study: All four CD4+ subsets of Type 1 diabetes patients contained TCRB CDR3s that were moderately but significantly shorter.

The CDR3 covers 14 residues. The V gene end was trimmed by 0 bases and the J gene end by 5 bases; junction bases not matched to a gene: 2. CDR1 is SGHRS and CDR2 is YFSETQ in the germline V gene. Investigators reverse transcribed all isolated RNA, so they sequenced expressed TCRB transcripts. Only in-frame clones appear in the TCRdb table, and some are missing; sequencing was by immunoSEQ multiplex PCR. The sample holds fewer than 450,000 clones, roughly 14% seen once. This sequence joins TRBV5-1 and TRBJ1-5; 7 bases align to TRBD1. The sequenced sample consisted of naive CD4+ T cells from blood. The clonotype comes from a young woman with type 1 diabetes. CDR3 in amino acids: CASSLGQGDQPQHF. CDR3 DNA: TGCGCCAGCAGCTTGGGACAGGGCGATCAGCCCCAGCATTTT.